Below, 27 T cell receptor beta chains from the same sample are listed, as sequenced in a study of shared clonotypes between healthy human individuals. Only in-frame clones appear in the TCRdb table, and some are missing; sequencing was by immunoSEQ multiplex PCR. This repertoire shows some 1,600,000 clones, roughly 98% found once; its top ten account for less than 0.55%. Sequencing used naive CD4+ T cells sorted from blood. Subset here: CD45RA+ positively selected. The source of these receptors is a man aged 25 to 40 in good health.

CDR3 coding DNA: TGTGCCAGCAGCTCCCACATGAACACTGAAGCTTTCTTT. Protein: CASSSHMNTEAFF. V is TRBV11-3 and J is TRBJ1-1; D remains unclear. Germline-derived CDR1 and CDR2 are SGHNT and YENEEA. The CDR3 is 13 residues long. Trimming cost V 4 bases and J 0 bases, with 6 bases left between them.

The rearrangement uses TRBV7-2 and TRBJ2-1; TRBD2 matches at 7 bases. Trimming at V came to 6 bases and at J to 1 base, leaving 9 bases not matched to a gene. The CDR3 runs to 16 residues. Germline CDR1 reads SGHTA; CDR2 reads FQGNSA. The CDR3 reads CASSNSGLGSYNEQFF. CDR3 DNA sequence: TGTGCCAGCAGTAACAGTGGACTAGGATCCTACAATGAGCAGTTCTTC.

This clone was counted once. V usage is TRBV27 and J usage is TRBJ1-2; D remains unclear. Germline CDR1 reads MNHEY; CDR2 reads SMNVEV (reference sequence). The V end was cut by 5 bases, the J end by 7 bases, with 17 bases between. There are 14 residues in the CDR3. The CDR3 spells CASSPIGEVPGYTF. CDR3 nucleotide sequence: TGTGCCAGCAGTCCCATCGGGGAGGTACCTGGCTACACCTTC.

As to this clone: Different DNA sequences within this sample yield the same CDR3. V is TRBV9 and J is TRBJ2-3; 10 positions match TRBD2. The CDR3 contains 15 residues. CDR1 and CDR2 from the germline V gene are SGDLS and YYNGEE. V lost 3 bases, J lost 0 bases, and 1 base stayed unmatched. The CDR3, as DNA: TGTGCCAGCAGCGAGACTAGCGGGAGCACAGATACGCAGTATTTT. Amino acid sequence: CASSETSGSTDTQYF.

The gene calls are TRBV6-4 and TRBJ2-3, with a possible D match to TRBD1 (5 bases). The CDR3 extends over 17 amino acids. Germline CDR1 reads MRHNA; CDR2 reads SNTAGT. The V and J ends lost 2 bases and 2 bases respectively, with 17 bases between them. The CDR3 DNA is TGTGCCAGCAGTGACGGGGCAGGGATTGGGGCCACAGATACGCAGTATTTT. It specifies CASSDGAGIGATDTQYF.

This CDR3 is CASPTGFWYEQYF. The CDR3 coding sequence is TGTGCCAGCCCAACAGGGTTTTGGTACGAGCAGTACTTC. The rearrangement joins TRBV6-1 to TRBJ2-7, with D perhaps matching TRBD1 (6 bases). Germline V lookup: CDR1 MNHNS, CDR2 SASEGT. This CDR3 has 13 amino acids. Trimming cost V 8 bases and J 4 bases, with 15 bases left between them.

V is TRBV27 and J is TRBJ1-3, with a tentative D call TRBD1 (5 bases). Germline-derived CDR1 and CDR2 are MNHEY and SMNVEV (reference sequence). V was pared by 5 bases and J by 0 bases, with 8 bases between. The CDR3 is 14 amino acids. The CDR3 loop reads CASSQGSSGNTIYF. CDR3 nucleotide sequence: TGTGCCAGCAGTCAGGGTTCCTCTGGAAACACCATATATTTT.

For this clone: This CDR3 is also generated by other DNA sequences in the sample. CDR3 region: CASSEGALEQYF. The CDR3 bases are TGTGCCAGCAGTGAAGGAGCCCTCGAGCAGTACTTC. The chain carries TRBV6-1 and TRBJ2-7; D not certain. Germline values: CDR1 MNHNS, CDR2 SASEGT. Trimming cost V 1 base and J 6 bases, with 7 bases left between them. CDR3 length equals 12 residues.

J is TRBJ2-1 and V is TRBV9, with TRBD1 as a possible D gene (6 bases). The V end was cut by 0 bases, the J end by 14 bases, with 18 bases between. Germline lookup yields CDR1 SGDLS and CDR2 YYNGEE. The CDR3 runs to 14 residues. Written as DNA, the CDR3 is TGTGCCAGCAGCGTAGGAGGGGGATTAGGTAGGAAGTTCTTC. It codes for CASSVGGGLGRKFF.

This chain connects TRBV4-3 to TRBJ2-7; D is unresolved. The CDR3 extends over 16 amino acids. CDR1 and CDR2 from the germline V gene are LGHNA and YSLEER. V lost 3 bases and J 1 base, leaving 16 bases between the germline ends. The CDR3 nucleotides are TGCGCCAGCAGCCACGGAGTGGGTGTGGGGTCCTACGAGCAGTACTTC. It codes for CASSHGVGVGSYEQYF.

This chain links TRBV25-1 with TRBJ2-1; tentative D call: TRBD2 (6 bases). Trimming removed 4 bases from V and 2 bases from J, with 12 bases in between. CDR1 and CDR2 (germline): MGHDK, SYGVNS. CDR3 size: 15 residues. This CDR3 reads CASSGRDSTYNEQFF. The CDR3 DNA follows: TGTGCCAGCAGTGGCCGGGACTCTACCTACAATGAGCAGTTCTTC.

V usage is TRBV7-9 and J usage is TRBJ2-1; the D gene could be TRBD1 or TRBD2 (6 bases each). Germline CDR1 and CDR2: SEHNR and FQNEAQ (reference sequence). V lost 0 bases to trimming and J lost 7 bases, with 22 bases between them. This CDR3 has 18 residues. DNA for the CDR3: TGTGCCAGCAGCTTAGCAGCGACACGGGACATAGGGGGGAATGAGCAGTTCTTC. It specifies CASSLAATRDIGGNEQFF. The entire variable domain, with the rest obtained from reference TRBV7-9 and TRBJ2-1, is as follows: DTGVSQNPRHKITKRGQNVTFRCDPISEHNRLYWYRQTLGQGPEFLTYFQNEAQLEKSRLLSDRFSAERPKGSFSTLEIQRTEQGDSAMYLCASSLAATRDIGGNEQFFGPGTRLTVL.

CDR3 sequence: CASSLTGGEKLFF. CDR3 coding DNA: TGCGCCAGCAGCCTCACGGGGGGGGAAAAACTGTTTTTT. The chain couples TRBV4-1 to TRBJ1-4, with a weak D call TRBD1 (5 bases). Germline V lookup: CDR1 MGHRA, CDR2 YSYEKL. The CDR3 runs 13 residues. Deletions cut 4 bases from V and 8 bases from J, with 11 bases between.

The chain joins TRBV10-3 to TRBJ2-7, with TRBD1 matching over 9 bases. The V segment lost 6 bases and the J segment 2 bases; nucleotides outside the gene matches: 11. Germline V CDR1 and CDR2: ENHRY, SYGVKD. The CDR3 contains 16 residues. The CDR3 DNA follows: TGTGCCATCAGCGTCACCGGGACAGGGATAACCTACGAGCAGTACTTC. Its protein is CAISVTGTGITYEQYF.

The V call is TRBV15, the J call TRBJ1-5, with D hard to call. With 3 bases removed from V and 8 bases from J, the gap between germline ends came to 11 bases. CDR1 and CDR2 (germline): LNHNV, YYDKDF (reference sequence). CDR3 length: 13 residues. As DNA, the CDR3 is TGTGCCACCAGCAGGACGTTGGAGGAGCCCCAGCATTTT. Encoded protein: CATSRTLEEPQHF.

Remarks on this clone: Other DNA sequences within the sample encode an identical CDR3. This rearrangement joins TRBV7-9 to TRBJ2-7; 7 nucleotides match TRBD2. J lost 1 base, V lost 0 bases, and 0 bases had no gene match. The CDR3 length is 14 residues. The germline CDR1 and CDR2 sequences are SEHNR and FQNEAQ (reference sequence). CDR3 sequence: CASSLAGGSYEQYF. The CDR3 DNA reads as TGTGCCAGCAGCTTAGCGGGGGGGTCCTACGAGCAGTACTTC.

This sequence joins TRBV9 and TRBJ2-2; no clear D. Germline loops: CDR1 SGDLS, CDR2 YYNGEE. V gave up 0 bases and J gave up 0 bases, with 9 bases separating them. The CDR3 is 16 amino acids. The CDR3, as DNA: TGTGCCAGCAGCGTAGAAGGTGGTACGAACACCGGGGAGCTGTTTTTT. Protein product: CASSVEGGTNTGELFF.

This clone appeared once. The J gene is TRBJ1-1, the V gene TRBV27; D not resolved. Trimming took 2 bases from V and 1 from J, leaving 8 bases between them. The CDR3 covers 14 residues. The germline gives CDR1 MNHEY, CDR2 SMNVEV (reference sequence). The DNA of the CDR3 is TGTGCCAGCAGTTTAGAGGGTACGAACACTGAAGCTTTCTTT. Encoded protein: CASSLEGTNTEAFF.

V is TRBV6-5 and J is TRBJ1-1; D gene uncertain. The CDR3 is made up of 15 amino acids. V was clipped by 6 bases and J by 4 bases, with 18 bases between them. Germline V gene sequence: CDR1 MNHEY, CDR2 SVGAGI. For the CDR3, the DNA is TGTGCCAGCAGCCAGAACTATTCTCCATCCACTGAAGCTTTCTTT. Protein product: CASSQNYSPSTEAFF.

Note on this clone: Within the sample, other DNA sequences also encode this same CDR3. V and J are TRBV9 and TRBJ2-1, with no clear D. This CDR3 has 12 residues. The germline V gene has CDR1 SGDLS and CDR2 YYNGEE. V lost 0 bases and J lost 5, with 3 bases in between. The CDR3 sequence is CASSVGNNEQFF. DNA of the CDR3: TGTGCCAGCAGCGTAGGCAACAATGAGCAGTTCTTC.

The chain links TRBV5-4 to TRBJ2-7; 8 nucleotides align to TRBD2. The CDR3 runs 14 residues. The junction had 6 bases not matched to a gene; V was cut back by 4 bases and J by 3 bases. In germline, CDR1 is SGHNT, CDR2 YYREEE (reference sequence). CDR3 sequence: CASSAETSDYEQYF. DNA for the CDR3: TGTGCCAGCAGCGCTGAGACTAGCGACTACGAGCAGTACTTC.

The chain is built from TRBV9 and TRBJ2-7; D is ambiguous. Germline V gives CDR1 SGDLS, CDR2 YYNGEE. Trimming removed 0 bases from V and 3 bases from J, with 10 bases in between. CDR3 size: 14 residues. CDR3 DNA: TGTGCCAGCAGCGTAGATATGGGAAACTACGAGCAGTACTTC. As protein: CASSVDMGNYEQYF.

This chain links TRBV18 with TRBJ2-3; 12 nucleotides agree with TRBD2. The ends lost 3 bases at V and 0 bases at J; junction bases unmatched: 10. The CDR3 covers 19 residues. The V gene's germline CDR1 is KGHSH and CDR2 LQKENI. CDR3 sequence (DNA): TGTGCCAGCTCACCGTCGACTAGCGGGAGAGCCCGGAGCACAGATACGCAGTATTTT. It yields the protein CASSPSTSGRARSTDTQYF. Complete variable domain (other parts from reference TRBV18 and TRBJ2-3): NAGVMQNPRHLVRRRGQEARLRCSPMKGHSHVYWYRQLPEEGLKFMVYLQKENIIDESGMPKERFSAEFPKEGPSILRIQQVVRGDSAAYFCASSPSTSGRARSTDTQYFGPGTRLTVL.

The count of this clone is one. The chain links TRBV10-3 to TRBJ2-1; TRBD2 aligns across 11 bases. Per germline, CDR1 ENHRY and CDR2 SYGVKD. J gave up 3 bases and V 4 bases, and 11 bases lay outside the gene matches. This CDR3 has 18 residues. CDR3 nucleotide sequence: TGTGCCATCAGTGCGGGACTAGCGGTTTCCACCCACTACAATGAGCAGTTCTTC. It codes for CAISAGLAVSTHYNEQFF.

Only one count was recorded for this clone. The chain combines TRBV5-1 with TRBJ1-4; no definite D call. The V and J ends lost 4 bases and 5 bases respectively, with 12 bases between them. Germline V gene data show CDR1 as SGHRS and CDR2 as YFSETQ. The CDR3 consists of 14 residues. CDR3 residues: CASSERTANEKLFF. The CDR3 bases are TGCGCCAGCAGCGAGAGGACCGCCAATGAAAAACTGTTTTTT.

The chain joins TRBV4-3 to TRBJ1-4; 8 positions match TRBD1. With 6 bases clipped from V and 8 bases from J, the junction kept 11 bases outside the gene matches. CDR3 length: 15 amino acids. Germline-derived CDR1 and CDR2 are LGHNA and YSLEER. The CDR3 bases are TGCGCCAGCAGGGAAGGGCAGGGGGCACAGGAAAAACTGTTTTTT. It codes for CASREGQGAQEKLFF.

The J gene is TRBJ2-7, the V gene TRBV5-1, with unresolved D. The germline gives CDR1 SGHRS, CDR2 YFSETQ. The V end lost 0 bases, the J end lost 3 bases, and 7 bases lay between the germline ends. The CDR3 has 13 residues. The CDR3 loop is CASSLVDGYEQYF. As DNA, the CDR3 is TGCGCCAGCAGCTTGGTGGATGGCTACGAGCAGTACTTC.